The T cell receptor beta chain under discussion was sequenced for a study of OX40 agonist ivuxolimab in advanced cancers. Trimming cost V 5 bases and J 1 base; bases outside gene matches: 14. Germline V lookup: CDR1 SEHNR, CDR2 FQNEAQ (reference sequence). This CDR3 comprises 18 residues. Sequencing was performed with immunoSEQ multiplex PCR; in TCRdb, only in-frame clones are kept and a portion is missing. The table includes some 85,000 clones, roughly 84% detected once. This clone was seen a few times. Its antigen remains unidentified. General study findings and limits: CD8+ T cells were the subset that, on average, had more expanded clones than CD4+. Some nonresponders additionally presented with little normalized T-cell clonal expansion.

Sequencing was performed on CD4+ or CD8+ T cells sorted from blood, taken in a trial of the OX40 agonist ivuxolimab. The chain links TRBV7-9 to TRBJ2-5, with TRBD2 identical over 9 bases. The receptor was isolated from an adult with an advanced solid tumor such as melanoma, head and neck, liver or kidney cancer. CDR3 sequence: CASSRMSLAGRRQETQYF. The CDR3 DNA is TGTGCCAGCAGCCGGATGAGTCTAGCGGGGAGACGCCAAGAGACCCAGTACTTC.